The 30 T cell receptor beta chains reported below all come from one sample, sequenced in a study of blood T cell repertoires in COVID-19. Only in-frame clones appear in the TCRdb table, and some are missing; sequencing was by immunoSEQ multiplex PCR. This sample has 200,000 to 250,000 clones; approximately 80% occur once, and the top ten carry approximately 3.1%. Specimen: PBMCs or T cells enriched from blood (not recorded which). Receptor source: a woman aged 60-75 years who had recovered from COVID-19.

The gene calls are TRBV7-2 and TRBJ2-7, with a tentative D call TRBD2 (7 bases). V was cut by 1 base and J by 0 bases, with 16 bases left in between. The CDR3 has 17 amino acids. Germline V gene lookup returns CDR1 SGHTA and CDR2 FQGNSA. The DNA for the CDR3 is TGTGCCAGCAGCTTAGGGGGCGGGGGCAGTCTCTCCTACGAGCAGTACTTC. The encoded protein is CASSLGGGGSLSYEQYF.

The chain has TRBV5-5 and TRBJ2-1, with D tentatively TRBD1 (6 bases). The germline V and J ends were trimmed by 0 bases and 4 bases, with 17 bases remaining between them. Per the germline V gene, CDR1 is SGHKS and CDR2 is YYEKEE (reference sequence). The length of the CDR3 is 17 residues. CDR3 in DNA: TGTGCCAGCAGCTTGGTATCGTTGGGACAAGGTTACAATGAGCAGTTCTTC. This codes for CASSLVSLGQGYNEQFF.

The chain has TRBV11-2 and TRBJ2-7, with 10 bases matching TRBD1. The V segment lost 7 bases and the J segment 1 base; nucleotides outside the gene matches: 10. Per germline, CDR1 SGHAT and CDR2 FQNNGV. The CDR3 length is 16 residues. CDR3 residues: CASNDPGTGVSYEQYF. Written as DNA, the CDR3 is TGTGCCAGCAACGACCCCGGGACAGGGGTTTCCTACGAGCAGTACTTC.

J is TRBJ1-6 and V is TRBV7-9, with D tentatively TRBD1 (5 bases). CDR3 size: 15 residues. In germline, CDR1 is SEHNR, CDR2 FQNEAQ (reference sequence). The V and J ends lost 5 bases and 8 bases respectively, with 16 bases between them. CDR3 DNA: TGTGCCAGCAGCGCCAGGGAGGGCGGTTATTCACCCCTCCACTTT. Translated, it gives CASSAREGGYSPLHF.

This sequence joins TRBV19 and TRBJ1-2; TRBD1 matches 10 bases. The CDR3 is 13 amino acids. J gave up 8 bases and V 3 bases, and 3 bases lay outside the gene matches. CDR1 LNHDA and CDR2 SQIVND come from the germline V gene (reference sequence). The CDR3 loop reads CASSIDRGRGYTF. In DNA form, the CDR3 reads TGTGCCAGTAGTATCGACAGGGGGCGAGGCTACACCTTC.

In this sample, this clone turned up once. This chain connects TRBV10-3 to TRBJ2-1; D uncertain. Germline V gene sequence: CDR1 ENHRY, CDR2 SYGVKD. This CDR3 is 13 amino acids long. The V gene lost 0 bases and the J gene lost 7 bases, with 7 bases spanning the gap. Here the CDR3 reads CAISESFKNEQFF. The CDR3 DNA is TGTGCCATCAGTGAGTCCTTTAAAAATGAGCAGTTCTTC.

This CDR3 is CASSVGQGSYEQYF. Written as DNA, the CDR3 is TGTGCCAGTAGTGTGGGACAGGGATCCTACGAGCAGTACTTC. The V call is TRBV19, the J call TRBJ2-7; 9 positions agree with TRBD1. There are 14 residues in the CDR3. Germline CDR1 reads LNHDA; CDR2 reads SQIVND (reference sequence). V shed 5 bases, J shed 1 base, and the junction held 3 bases outside the gene matches.

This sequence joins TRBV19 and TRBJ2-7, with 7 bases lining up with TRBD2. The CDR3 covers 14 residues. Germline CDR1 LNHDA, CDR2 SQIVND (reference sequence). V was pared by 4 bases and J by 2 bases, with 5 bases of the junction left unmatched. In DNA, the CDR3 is TGTGCCAGTAGTAGTGGCGGGAGCGCCTACGAGCAGTACTTC. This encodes CASSSGGSAYEQYF.

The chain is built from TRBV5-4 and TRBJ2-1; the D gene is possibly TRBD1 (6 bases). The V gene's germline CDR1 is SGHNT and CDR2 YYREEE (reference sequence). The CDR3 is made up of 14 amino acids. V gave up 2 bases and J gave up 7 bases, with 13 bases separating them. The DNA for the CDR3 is TGTGCCAGCAGCTTAAAGGTGGACAGAAATGAGCAGTTCTTC. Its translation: CASSLKVDRNEQFF. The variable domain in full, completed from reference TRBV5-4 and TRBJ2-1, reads ETGVTQSPTHLIKTRGQQVTLRCSSQSGHNTVSWYQQALGQGPQFIFQYYREEENGRGNFPPRFSGLQFPNYSSELNVNALELDDSALYLCASSLKVDRNEQFFGPGTRLTVL.

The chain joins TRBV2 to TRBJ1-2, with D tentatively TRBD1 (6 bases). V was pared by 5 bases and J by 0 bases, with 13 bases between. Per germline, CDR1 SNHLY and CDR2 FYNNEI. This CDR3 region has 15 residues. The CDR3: CASSIQTGANYGYTF. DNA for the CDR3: TGTGCCAGCAGTATCCAGACAGGAGCTAACTATGGCTACACCTTC.

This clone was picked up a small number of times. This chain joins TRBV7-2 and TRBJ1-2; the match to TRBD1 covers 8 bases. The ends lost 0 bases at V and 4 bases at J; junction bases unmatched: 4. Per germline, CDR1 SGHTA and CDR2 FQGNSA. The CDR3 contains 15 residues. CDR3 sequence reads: CASSLARTGSYGYTF. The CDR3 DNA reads TGTGCCAGCAGCTTAGCGAGGACAGGGTCCTATGGCTACACCTTC.

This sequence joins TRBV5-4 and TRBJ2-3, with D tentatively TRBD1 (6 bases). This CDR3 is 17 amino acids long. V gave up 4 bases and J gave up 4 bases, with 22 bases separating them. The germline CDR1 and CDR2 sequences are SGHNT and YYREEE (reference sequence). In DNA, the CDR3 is TGTGCCAGCAGCACACGGACGGCCCTCAGGGGTTCAGATACGCAGTATTTT. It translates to CASSTRTALRGSDTQYF.

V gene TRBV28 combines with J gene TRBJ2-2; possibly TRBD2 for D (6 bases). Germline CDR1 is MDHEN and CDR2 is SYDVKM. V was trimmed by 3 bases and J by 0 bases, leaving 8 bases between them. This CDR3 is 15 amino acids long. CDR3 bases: TGTGCCAGCAGTTTGGGGGGACCGAACACCGGGGAGCTGTTTTTT. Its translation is CASSLGGPNTGELFF.

CDR3 region: CASSKGDFSGNTIYF. The CDR3 coding sequence is TGTGCCAGTAGCAAAGGGGACTTTTCTGGAAACACCATATATTTT. The chain combines TRBV19 with TRBJ1-3, with D possibly being TRBD1 (5 bases). This CDR3 is built from 15 residues. Germline V lookup: CDR1 LNHDA, CDR2 SQIVND (reference sequence). V dropped 6 bases and J dropped 1 base, with 13 bases sitting between them.

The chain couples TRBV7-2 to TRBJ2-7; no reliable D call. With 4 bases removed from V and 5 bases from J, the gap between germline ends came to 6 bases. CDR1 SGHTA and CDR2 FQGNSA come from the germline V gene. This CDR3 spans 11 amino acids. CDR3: CASSSFNEQYF. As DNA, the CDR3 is TGTGCCAGCAGCTCGTTTAACGAGCAGTACTTC. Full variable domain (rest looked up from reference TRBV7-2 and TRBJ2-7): GAGVSQSPSNKVTEKGKDVELRCDPISGHTALYWYRQSLGQGLEFLIYFQGNSAPDKSGLPSDRFSAERTGGSVSTLTIQRTQQEDSAVYLCASSSFNEQYFGPGTRLTVT.

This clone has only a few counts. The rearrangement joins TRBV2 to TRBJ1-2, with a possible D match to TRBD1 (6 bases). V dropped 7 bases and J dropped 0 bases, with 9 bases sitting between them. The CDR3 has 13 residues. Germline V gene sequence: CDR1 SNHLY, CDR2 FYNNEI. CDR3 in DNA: TGTGCCAGCACCGACAGGACTAACTATGGCTACACCTTC. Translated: CASTDRTNYGYTF. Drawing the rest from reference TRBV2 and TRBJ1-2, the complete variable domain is EPEVTQTPSHQVTQMGQEVILRCVPISNHLYFYWYRQILGQKVEFLVSFYNNEISEKSEIFDDQFSVERPDGSNFTLKIRSTKLEDSAMYFCASTDRTNYGYTFGSGTRLTVV.

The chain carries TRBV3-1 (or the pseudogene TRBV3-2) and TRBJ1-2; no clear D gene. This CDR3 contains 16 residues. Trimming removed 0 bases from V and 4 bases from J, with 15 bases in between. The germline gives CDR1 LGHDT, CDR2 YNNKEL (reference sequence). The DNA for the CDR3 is TGTGCCAGCAGCCAAGATAGACCTCACAGATCCTATGGCTACACCTTC. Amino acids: CASSQDRPHRSYGYTF.

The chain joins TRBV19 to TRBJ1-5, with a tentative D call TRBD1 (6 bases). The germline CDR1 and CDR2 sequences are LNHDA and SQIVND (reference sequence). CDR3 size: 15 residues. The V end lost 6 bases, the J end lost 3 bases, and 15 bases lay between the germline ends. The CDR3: CASRGPGHNNQPQHF. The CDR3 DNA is TGTGCCAGTAGGGGTCCGGGACACAACAATCAGCCCCAGCATTTT.

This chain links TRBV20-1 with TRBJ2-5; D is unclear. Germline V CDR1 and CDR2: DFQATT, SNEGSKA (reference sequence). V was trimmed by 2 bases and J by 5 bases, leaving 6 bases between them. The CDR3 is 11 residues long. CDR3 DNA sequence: TGCAGTGCTAGAACTCGGGAGACCCAGTACTTC. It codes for CSARTRETQYF.

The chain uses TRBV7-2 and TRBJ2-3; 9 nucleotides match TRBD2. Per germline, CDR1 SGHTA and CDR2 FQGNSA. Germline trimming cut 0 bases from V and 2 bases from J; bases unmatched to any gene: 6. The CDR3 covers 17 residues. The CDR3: CASSLAASGAITDTQYF. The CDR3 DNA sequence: TGTGCCAGCAGCTTAGCGGCTAGCGGGGCTATCACAGATACGCAGTATTTT.

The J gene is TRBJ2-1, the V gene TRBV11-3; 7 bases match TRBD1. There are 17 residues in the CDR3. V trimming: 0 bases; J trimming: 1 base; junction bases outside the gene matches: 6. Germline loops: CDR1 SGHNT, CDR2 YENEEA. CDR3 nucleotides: TGTGCCAGCAGCTTAGAGAGGGGGCAGAGGTCCTACAATGAGCAGTTCTTC. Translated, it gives CASSLERGQRSYNEQFF. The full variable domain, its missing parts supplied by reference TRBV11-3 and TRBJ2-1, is EAGVVQSPRYKIIEKKQPVAFWCNPISGHNTLYWYLQNLGQGPELLIRYENEEAVDDSQLPKDRFSAERLKGVDSTLKIQPAELGDSAVYLCASSLERGQRSYNEQFFGPGTRLTVL.

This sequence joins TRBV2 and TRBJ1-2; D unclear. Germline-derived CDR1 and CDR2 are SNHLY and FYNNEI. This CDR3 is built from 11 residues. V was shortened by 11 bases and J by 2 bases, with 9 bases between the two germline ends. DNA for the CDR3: TGTGCCGGGAGATCGAACTATGGCTACACCTTC. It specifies CAGRSNYGYTF.

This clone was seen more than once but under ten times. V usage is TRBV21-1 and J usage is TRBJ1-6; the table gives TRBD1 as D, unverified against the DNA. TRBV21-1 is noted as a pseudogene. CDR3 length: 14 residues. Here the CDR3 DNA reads TGTGCCAGCAGCAACGGGCCAGGGGAATCACCCCTCCACTTT. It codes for CASSNGPGESPLHF.

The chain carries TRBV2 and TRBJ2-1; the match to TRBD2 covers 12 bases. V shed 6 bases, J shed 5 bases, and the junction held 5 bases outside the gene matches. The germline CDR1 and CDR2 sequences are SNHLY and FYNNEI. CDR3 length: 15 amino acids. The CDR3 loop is CASRVLAGGNNEQFF. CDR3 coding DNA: TGTGCCAGCAGAGTTCTAGCGGGGGGGAACAATGAGCAGTTCTTC. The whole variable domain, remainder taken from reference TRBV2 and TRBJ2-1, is EPEVTQTPSHQVTQMGQEVILRCVPISNHLYFYWYRQILGQKVEFLVSFYNNEISEKSEIFDDQFSVERPDGSNFTLKIRSTKLEDSAMYFCASRVLAGGNNEQFFGPGTRLTVL.

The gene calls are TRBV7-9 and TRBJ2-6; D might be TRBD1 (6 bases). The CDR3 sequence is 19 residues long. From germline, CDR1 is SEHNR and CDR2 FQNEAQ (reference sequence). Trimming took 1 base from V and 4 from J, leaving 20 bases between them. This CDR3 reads CASSLEVQGKFLGANVLTF. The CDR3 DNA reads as TGTGCCAGCAGCTTAGAGGTCCAGGGGAAATTCTTGGGGGCCAACGTCCTGACTTTC.

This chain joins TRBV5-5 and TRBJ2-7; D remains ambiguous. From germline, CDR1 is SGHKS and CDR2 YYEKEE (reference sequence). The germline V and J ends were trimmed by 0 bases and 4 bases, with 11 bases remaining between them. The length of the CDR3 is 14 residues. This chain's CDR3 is CASSLGFGDYEQYF. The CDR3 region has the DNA TGTGCCAGCAGCTTGGGTTTCGGAGATTACGAGCAGTACTTC.

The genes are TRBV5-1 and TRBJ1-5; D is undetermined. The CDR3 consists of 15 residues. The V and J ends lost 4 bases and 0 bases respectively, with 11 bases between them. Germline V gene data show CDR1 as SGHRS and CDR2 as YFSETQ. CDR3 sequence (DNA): TGCGCCAGCAGCCCGGACGGACTTAGCAATCAGCCCCAGCATTTT. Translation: CASSPDGLSNQPQHF.

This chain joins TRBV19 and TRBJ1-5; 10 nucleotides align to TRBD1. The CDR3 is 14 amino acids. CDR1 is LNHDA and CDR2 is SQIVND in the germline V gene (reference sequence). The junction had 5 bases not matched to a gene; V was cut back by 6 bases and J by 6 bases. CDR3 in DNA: TGTGCCAGTAGCGAAGGGACAGGGGCTCAGCCCCAGCATTTT. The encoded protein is CASSEGTGAQPQHF.

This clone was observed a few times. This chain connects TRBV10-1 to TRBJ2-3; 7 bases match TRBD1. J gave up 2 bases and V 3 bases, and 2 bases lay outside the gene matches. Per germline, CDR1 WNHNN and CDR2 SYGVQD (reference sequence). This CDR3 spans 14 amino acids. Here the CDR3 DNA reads TGCGCCAGCAGTGAAACAGGGGTCACAGATACGCAGTATTTT. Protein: CASSETGVTDTQYF.

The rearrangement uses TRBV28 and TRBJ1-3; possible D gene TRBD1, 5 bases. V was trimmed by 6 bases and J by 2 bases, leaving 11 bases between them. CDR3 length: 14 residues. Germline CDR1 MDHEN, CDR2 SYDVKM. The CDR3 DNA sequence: TGTGCCAGCAGCCGGGGGGGGACTGGAAACACCATATATTTT. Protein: CASSRGGTGNTIYF. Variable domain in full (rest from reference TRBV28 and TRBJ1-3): DVKVTQSSRYLVKRTGEKVFLECVQDMDHENMFWYRQDPGLGLRLIYFSYDVKMKEKGDIPEGYSVSREKKERFSLILESASTNQTSMYLCASSRGGTGNTIYFGEGSWLTVV.